A selection of T cell receptor beta chains follows, all from one sample in a study of metastatic and nonmetastatic thyroid tumors. TCRdb re-clonotyped the PCR reads through MiXCR. The table records roughly 40,000 clones, 9.5% to 13% of them present only once. The sequenced material came from blood. These receptors all come from a male donor with papillary thyroid cancer or a benign thyroid nodule (not recorded which). Some clones in this sample may be carry-over from other donors' samples. Each CDR3 is given with its conserved first and last residue. Fields, in order: V gene, J gene, D gene, clone size, CDR3 DNA, CDR3 protein. A D gene is named only where the DNA matches it firmly. Only some rows state a clone size, as once, few, many or a class for expanded clones.

TRBV7-8	TRBJ1-1	NA	few	TGTGCCAGCAGCAAATCTACAGGGCCCGCGGGTGAAGCTTTCTTT	CASSKSTGPAGEAFF
TRBV25-1	TRBJ2-3	NA	many	TGTGCCAGCAGTAAAAGGGGGACAGATACGCAGTATTTT	CASSKRGTDTQYF
TRBV11-3	TRBJ2-1	TRBD2	many	TGTGCCAGCTCGGGCCCGACGACTAGCGGGACTCCCTACAATGAGCAGTTCTTC	CASSGPTTSGTPYNEQFF
TRBV20-1	TRBJ2-1	NA	few	TGCAGTGCTAGGGCGGGACAGACCAATGAGCAGTTCTTC	CSARAGQTNEQFF
TRBV9	TRBJ1-1	NA	NA	TGTGCCAGCAGCGTAGCCGGCGGGCCGGGCACTGAAGCTTTCTTT	CASSVAGGPGTEAFF
TRBV7-6	TRBJ2-5	NA	many	TGTGCCAGCAGCTCTATGTACCAAGAGACCCAGTACTTC	CASSSMYQETQYF
TRBV27	TRBJ2-3	TRBD2	medium-sized	TGTGCCAGCAGGCTCCTAGCGGGAGAATCAGATACGCAGTATTTT	CASRLLAGESDTQYF
TRBV28	TRBJ2-1	TRBD2	few	TGTGCCAACAGCCCCCCCGTGACTAGCGGGTACAATGAGCAGTTCTTC	CANSPPVTSGYNEQFF
TRBV7-2	TRBJ2-2	TRBD1	many	TGTGCCAGCAGCTTCGGGGACAGTAACACCGGGGAGCTGTTTTTT	CASSFGDSNTGELFF
TRBV5-6	TRBJ2-5	TRBD1	many	TGTGCCAGCAGCTTGGACAGGGGAGAGACCCAGTACTTC	CASSLDRGETQYF
TRBV7-2	TRBJ2-1	NA	many	TGTGCCAGCAGCTTAATGACGGCGACAACTCACAATAATGAGCAGTTCTTC	CASSLMTATTHNNEQFF
TRBV11-2	TRBJ2-6	TRBD2	many	TGTGCCAGCAGCCCCCGACTAGCGGGACAAGTCTCTGGGGCCAACGTCCTGACTTTC	CASSPRLAGQVSGANVLTF
TRBV29-1	TRBJ2-7	NA	many	TGCAGCGTTGTACCTACAAGACGCTTCGAGCAGTACTTC	CSVVPTRRFEQYF
TRBV5-1	TRBJ2-2	NA	many	TGCGCCAGCAGCTTGGTGCAGGGGGGAACCGGGGAGCTGTTTTTT	CASSLVQGGTGELFF
TRBV6-1	TRBJ2-1	NA	many	TGTGCCAGCATGGGGTGGAATGAGCAGTTCTTC	CASMGWNEQFF
TRBV5-6	TRBJ2-1	TRBD1	few	TGTGCCAGCAGCTTAGACAGGGGGCCCCTCCAACACTCCTACAATGAGCAGTTCTTC	CASSLDRGPLQHSYNEQFF
TRBV7-9	TRBJ2-5	NA	NA	TGTGCCAGCAGCTTAACTATCGAGAAGGGAGGTTTGGAGACCCCGTACTTC	CASSLTIEKGGLETPYF
TRBV2	TRBJ1-1	TRBD1	many	TGTGCCAGCAGTGAGAGACAGGGGGGGAACACTGAAGCTTTCTTT	CASSERQGGNTEAFF
TRBV12-3/TRBV12-4	TRBJ2-2	TRBD2	many	TGTGCCAGCAGTTTTGATTTACTAGCGGGCAGAGGGGACGGGGAGCTGTTTTTT	CASSFDLLAGRGDGELFF
TRBV18	TRBJ1-2	NA	NA	TGTGCCAGCTCACGCAGGGAAGGTGGCTACACCTTC	CASSRREGGYTF
TRBV9	TRBJ2-2	TRBD2	many	TGTGCCAGCAGCGGACCGAGCGGGAGAACCGGGGAGCTGTTTTTT	CASSGPSGRTGELFF
TRBV20-1	TRBJ2-7	NA	many	TGCAGTGTATCCCGTGACGCGACGGGTCGCGAGCAGTACTTC	CSVSRDATGREQYF
TRBV7-9	TRBJ2-7	TRBD1	many	TGTGCCAGCAGCCCAGCAGGGACAGGGGGTAGGTACGAGCAGTACTTC	CASSPAGTGGRYEQYF
TRBV14	TRBJ1-1	NA	many	TGTGCCAGCGCCGGACCCCACAGGGTTATTAGGAGTAGTGAAGCTTTCTTT	CASAGPHRVIRSSEAFF
TRBV5-1	TRBJ2-5	TRBD1	many	TGCGCCAGCAGCTCGTGGGGACAGGGAGGGGAGACCCAGTACTTC	CASSSWGQGGETQYF
TRBV6-1	TRBJ2-5	TRBD1	many	TGTGCCAGCAGACTTGACAGGGCCGAAACCCAGTACTTC	CASRLDRAETQYF
TRBV6-2/TRBV6-3	TRBJ2-5	TRBD1	many	TGTGCCAGCAGTTCTCACTGGTACGGGACAGGGGACGAGACCCAGTACTTC	CASSSHWYGTGDETQYF